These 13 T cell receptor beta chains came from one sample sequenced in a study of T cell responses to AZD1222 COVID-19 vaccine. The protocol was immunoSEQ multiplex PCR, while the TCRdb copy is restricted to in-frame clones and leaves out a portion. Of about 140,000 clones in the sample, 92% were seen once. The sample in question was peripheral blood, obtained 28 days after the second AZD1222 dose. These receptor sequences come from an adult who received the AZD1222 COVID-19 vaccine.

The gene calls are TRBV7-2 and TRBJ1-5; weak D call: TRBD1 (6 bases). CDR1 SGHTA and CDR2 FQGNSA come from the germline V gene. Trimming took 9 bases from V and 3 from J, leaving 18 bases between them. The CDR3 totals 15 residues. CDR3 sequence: CASRNRVGDNQPQHF. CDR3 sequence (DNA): TGTGCCAGTCGCAACAGGGTAGGGGACAATCAGCCCCAGCATTTT. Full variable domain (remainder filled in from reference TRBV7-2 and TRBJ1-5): GAGVSQSPSNKVTEKGKDVELRCDPISGHTALYWYRQSLGQGLEFLIYFQGNSAPDKSGLPSDRFSAERTGGSVSTLTIQRTQQEDSAVYLCASRNRVGDNQPQHFGDGTRLSIL.

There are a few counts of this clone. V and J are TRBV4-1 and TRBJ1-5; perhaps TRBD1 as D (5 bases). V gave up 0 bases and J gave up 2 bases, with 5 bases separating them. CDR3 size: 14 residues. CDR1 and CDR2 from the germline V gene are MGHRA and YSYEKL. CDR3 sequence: CASSQDRGNQPQHF. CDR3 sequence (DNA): TGCGCCAGCAGCCAAGACAGGGGCAATCAGCCCCAGCATTTT.

The CDR3 DNA reads TGTGCCAGCAGCTGGGGGACAGGACTCTACGAGCAGTACTTC. Translating gives CASSWGTGLYEQYF. The rearrangement uses TRBV5-5 and TRBJ2-7; 8 nucleotides line up with TRBD1. This CDR3 has 14 residues. After removal of 3 bases from V and 3 bases from J, the junction contained 5 bases not matched to a gene. Looked up from germline, CDR1 is SGHKS and CDR2 is YYEKEE (reference sequence).

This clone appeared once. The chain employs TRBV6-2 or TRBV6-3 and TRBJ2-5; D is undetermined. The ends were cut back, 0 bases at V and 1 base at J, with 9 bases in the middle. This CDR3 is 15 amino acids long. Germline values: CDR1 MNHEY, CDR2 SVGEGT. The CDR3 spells CASSYSGRTQETQYF. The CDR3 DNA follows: TGTGCCAGCAGTTACTCCGGACGGACCCAAGAGACCCAGTACTTC.

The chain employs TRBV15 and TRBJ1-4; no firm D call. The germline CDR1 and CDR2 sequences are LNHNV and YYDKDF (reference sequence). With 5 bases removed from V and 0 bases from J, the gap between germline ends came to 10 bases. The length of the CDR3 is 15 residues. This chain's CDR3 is CATSSEGATNEKLFF. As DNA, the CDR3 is TGTGCCACCAGCTCAGAGGGCGCAACTAATGAAAAACTGTTTTTT.

The CDR3 DNA sequence: TGTGCCAGCAGCCACGGGGACAGGGGAACCCGCAACTATGGCTACACCTTC. The encoded protein is CASSHGDRGTRNYGYTF. The gene calls are TRBV7-9 and TRBJ1-2; 10 bases map to TRBD1. Germline V CDR1 and CDR2: SEHNR, FQNEAQ (reference sequence). This CDR3 spans 17 amino acids. The J segment lost 2 bases and the V segment lost 5 bases, leaving 11 bases of the junction unmatched.

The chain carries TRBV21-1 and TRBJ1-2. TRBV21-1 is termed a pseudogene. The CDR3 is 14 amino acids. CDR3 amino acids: CASSIWMRNYGYTF. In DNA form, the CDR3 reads TGTGCCAGCAGCATATGGATGCGCAACTATGGCTACACCTTC.

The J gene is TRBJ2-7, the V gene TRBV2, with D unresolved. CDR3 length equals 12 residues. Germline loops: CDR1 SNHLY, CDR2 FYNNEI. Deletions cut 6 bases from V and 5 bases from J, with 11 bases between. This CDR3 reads CASRARVHEQYF. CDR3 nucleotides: TGTGCCAGCAGGGCCCGGGTTCACGAGCAGTACTTC.

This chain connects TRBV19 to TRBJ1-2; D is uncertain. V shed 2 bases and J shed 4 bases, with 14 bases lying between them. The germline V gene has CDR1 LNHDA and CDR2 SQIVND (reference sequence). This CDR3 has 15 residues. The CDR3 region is CASSIRPVPLYGYTF. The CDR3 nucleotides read TGTGCCAGTAGTATACGGCCAGTCCCTCTCTATGGCTACACCTTC.

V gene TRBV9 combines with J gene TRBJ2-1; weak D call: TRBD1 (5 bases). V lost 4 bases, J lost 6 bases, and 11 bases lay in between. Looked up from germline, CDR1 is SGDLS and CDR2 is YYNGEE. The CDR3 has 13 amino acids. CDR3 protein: CASSPRQTNEQFF. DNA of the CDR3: TGTGCCAGCAGCCCCAGACAGACCAATGAGCAGTTCTTC.

The CDR3 here is CSAEGNTF. Written as DNA, the CDR3 is TGCAGCGCCGAGGGGAACACCTTC. V gene TRBV29-1 combines with J gene TRBJ1-2, with TRBD1 as a possible D gene (5 bases). V was shortened by 7 bases and J by 12 bases, with 9 bases between the two germline ends. The CDR3 totals 8 residues. Germline V CDR1 and CDR2: SQVTM, ANQGSEA.

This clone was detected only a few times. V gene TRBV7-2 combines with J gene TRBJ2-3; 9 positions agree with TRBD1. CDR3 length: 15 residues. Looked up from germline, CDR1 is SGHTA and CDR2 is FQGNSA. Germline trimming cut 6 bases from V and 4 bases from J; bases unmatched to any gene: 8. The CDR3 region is CASRSTGGWADTQYF. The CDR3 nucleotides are TGTGCCAGCAGATCAACAGGGGGCTGGGCAGATACGCAGTATTTT.

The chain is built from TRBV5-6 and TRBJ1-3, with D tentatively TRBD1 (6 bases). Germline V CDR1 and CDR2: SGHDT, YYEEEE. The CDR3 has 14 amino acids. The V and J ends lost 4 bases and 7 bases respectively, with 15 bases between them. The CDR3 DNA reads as TGTGCCAGCAGCCTGGACAGATGGCCGAACACCATATATTTT. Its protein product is CASSLDRWPNTIYF.